This T cell receptor (beta chain) was documented in a study of persistence of HIV-infected CD4 T cells. This was the immunoSEQ version 4 assay in survey mode. TCRdb keeps only in-frame clones here, not all; method: immunoSEQ multiplex PCR. The sample lists 25,000 to 35,000 clones, approximately 82% occurring once. Points on this clone: The target antigen is unknown.

The stimulus was lysate of CMV-infected fibroblasts, around 11 ug/mL. Sorted nonresponding memory CD4+ T cells were CD40L-negative, CD69-negative, CD45RO-high. CD4+ T cell counts exceeded 400 cells/uL; CMV serology was positive. CD8+ T cells were removed from PBMCs prior to stimulation. Study results and limitations: Bulk TCR data could not be restricted to HIV-1-infected CMV-responding cells.

V dropped 2 bases and J dropped 2 bases, with 15 bases sitting between them. Germline V gives CDR1 MNHEY, CDR2 SMNVEV (reference sequence). CDR3 size: 16 residues. The sequence was obtained from an adult man with HIV who was CMV-seropositive. The chain combines TRBV27 with TRBJ1-2, with D perhaps TRBD1 (5 bases). The source material was CD4+ T cells sorted from PBMCs after roughly 19-hour stimulation, sampled from a patient who received antiretroviral therapy. The CDR3 DNA follows: TGTGCCAGCAGTTTAAGTAGCCAGGGAGGCAACTATGGCTACACCTTC. As protein: CASSLSSQGGNYGYTF.